The rows below give T cell receptor beta chains drawn from one sample of a study of T cell responses to AZD1222 COVID-19 vaccine. Clones were read by immunoSEQ multiplex PCR, and TCRdb kept only the in-frame ones, dropping some. The data show around 150,000 clones, more than 80% seen once. Here the sequenced sample was peripheral blood, taken 28 days after the second dose of the MenACWY control vaccine. These receptors were obtained from an adult who received the MenACWY meningococcal vaccine as a control. CDR3s include the opening cysteine and the closing phenylalanine or tryptophan.

J	V	CDR3
TRBJ1-5	TRBV30	CAWSVRDRLNQPQHF
TRBJ2-3	TRBV7-8	CASSLRASGNSDTQYF
TRBJ2-2	TRBV11-3	CASSLMPGLAFVGELFF
TRBJ2-7	TRBV11-2	CASSLPNYEQYF
TRBJ2-3	TRBV29-1	CSVEAGGRDTQYF
TRBJ2-6	TRBV11-3	CASSLGTGTGANVLTF
TRBJ2-7	TRBV6-2/TRBV6-3	CASSMVGAGTYEQYF
TRBJ2-3	TRBV29-1	CSVRDGRSGTDTQYF
TRBJ2-2	TRBV6-5	CASSSQGGGELFF
TRBJ2-5	TRBV5-1	CASSPGGETETQYF
TRBJ2-3	TRBV6-2/TRBV6-3	CASRLTGSGTDTQYF
TRBJ1-3	TRBV28	CASSLQGRSGNTIYF
TRBJ2-4	TRBV7-2	CASSLESSGGNIQYF
TRBJ1-6	TRBV5-1	CVSSSGQSSNSPLHF
TRBJ2-5	TRBV6-2/TRBV6-3	CASSSGTRYQEAQYF
TRBJ1-2	TRBV2	CASSEATGTFYGYTF
TRBJ1-1	TRBV30	CAWSGLVNTEAFF
TRBJ2-1	TRBV9	CASSVGPAGGFNEQFF
TRBJ2-3	TRBV11-2	CASSSGTIADTQYF
TRBJ2-7	TRBV2	CASSAPPGTYEQYF
TRBJ2-2	TRBV9	CASSATSVANTGELFF
TRBJ1-2	TRBV7-2	CASSFSRDNYGYTF
TRBJ2-3	TRBV11-3	CASSSPLLAGDTDTQYF
TRBJ2-1	TRBV24-1	CATSDSAGAGEQFF
TRBJ2-4	TRBV28	CASSFQGNIQYF
TRBJ2-2	TRBV24-1	CATSDRGQGAPGELFF
TRBJ1-2	TRBV12-3/TRBV12-4	CATSGQGFDGYTF
TRBJ1-2	TRBV29-1	CSVAGGSDYGYTF
TRBJ2-3	TRBV29-1	CSVELGFTQYF
TRBJ2-1	TRBV11-2	CASSLAASGSGVRNEQFF
TRBJ1-3	TRBV18	CASSPSWAGSSGNTIYF
TRBJ1-5	TRBV3-1/TRBV3-2	CASSQDSQGSSQPQHF
TRBJ1-2	TRBV3-1/TRBV3-2	CASSQTLRVGYGYTF
TRBJ2-2	TRBV11-1	CASSLGSGSGGELFF
TRBJ2-6	TRBV29-1	CSVRDSGANVLTF
TRBJ2-3	TRBV5-1	CASSKSGTESTDTQYF
TRBJ2-2	TRBV3-1/TRBV3-2	CASSQEGEDKLNTGELFF
TRBJ1-2	TRBV12-3/TRBV12-4	CASSFRTGAFTF
TRBJ2-7	TRBV7-2	CASSSTGGAGEQYF
TRBJ2-3	TRBV28	CASSSPTGFGDTQYF
TRBJ1-1	TRBV3-1/TRBV3-2	CASSQVAWTGSISEAFF
TRBJ1-6	TRBV19	CASSLNDRGASPLHF
TRBJ2-7	TRBV7-2	CASSHNRQYEQYF
TRBJ2-1	TRBV19	CASGKGRGARTNEQFF
TRBJ2-1	TRBV5-4	CASSPPNSYEQFF